This TCR beta chain was captured in a study of Graves' ophthalmopathy and Graves' hyperthyroidism. Broader study findings: Ophthalmopathy progression was predicted with 70% to 71% sensitivity and approximately 79% specificity. A model of 13 signatures distinguished ophthalmopathy from stable hyperthyroidism at 87.88% sensitivity and 81.08% specificity.

Ophthalmopathy was moderately-to-severely active, CAS at least 3, NOSPECS at least 4, lasting under 3 months. TCR beta CDR3 amplification used RNA transcripts. First-round RT-PCR relied on HTBI primers, and a second-round multiplex PCR came next. TCRdb re-analysed the multiplex PCR reads in MiXCR, keeping a single row per CDR3 protein. In the table there are 230,000 or so distinct CDR3 sequences, around 50% of which are singletons. Trimming removed 3 bases from V and 4 bases from J; junction bases left unmatched: 1. In germline, CDR1 is SGHTA, CDR2 FQGNSA. This CDR3 spans 14 amino acids. This clonotype is a singleton in its sample. Its antigen is undetermined.

Sequencing was performed on peripheral blood. This receptor was obtained from an adult man with Graves' ophthalmopathy. The gene calls are TRBV7-2 and TRBJ1-1; the match to TRBD1 covers 11 bases. The CDR3 nucleotides read TGTGCCAGCAGCTTCGGACAGGGGGCCACTGAAGCTTTCTTT. Translation gives CASSFGQGATEAFF.